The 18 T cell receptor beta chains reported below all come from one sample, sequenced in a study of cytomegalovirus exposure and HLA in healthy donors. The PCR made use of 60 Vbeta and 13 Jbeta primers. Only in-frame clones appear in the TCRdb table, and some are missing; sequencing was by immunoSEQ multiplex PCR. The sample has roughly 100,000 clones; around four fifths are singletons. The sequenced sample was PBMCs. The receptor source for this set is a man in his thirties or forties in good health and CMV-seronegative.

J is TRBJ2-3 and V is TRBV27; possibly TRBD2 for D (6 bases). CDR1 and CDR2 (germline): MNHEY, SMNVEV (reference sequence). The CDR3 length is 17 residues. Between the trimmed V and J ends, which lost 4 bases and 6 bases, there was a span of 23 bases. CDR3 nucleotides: TGTGCCAGCAGTTCTTTCCCGGTCGGGAGTTCGGGCGATACGCAGTATTTT. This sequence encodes CASSSFPVGSSGDTQYF.

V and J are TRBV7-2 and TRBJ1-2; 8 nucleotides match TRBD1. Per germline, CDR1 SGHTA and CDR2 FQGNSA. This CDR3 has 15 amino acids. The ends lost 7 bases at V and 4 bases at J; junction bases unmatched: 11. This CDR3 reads CASKPRRDRSYGYTF. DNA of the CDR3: TGTGCCAGCAAACCACGCCGGGACAGGAGCTATGGCTACACCTTC.

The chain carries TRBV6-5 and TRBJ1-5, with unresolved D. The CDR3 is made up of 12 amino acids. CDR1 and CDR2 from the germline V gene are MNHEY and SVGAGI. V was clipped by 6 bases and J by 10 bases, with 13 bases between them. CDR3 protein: CASRAPNNPQHF. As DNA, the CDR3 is TGTGCCAGCAGGGCCCCGAACAACCCCCAGCATTTT.

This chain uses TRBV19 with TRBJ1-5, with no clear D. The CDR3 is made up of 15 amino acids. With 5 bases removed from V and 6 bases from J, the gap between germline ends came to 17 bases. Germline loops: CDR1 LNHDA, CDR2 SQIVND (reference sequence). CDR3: CASSDRTLPPQPQHF. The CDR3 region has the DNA TGTGCCAGTAGTGACCGGACTCTCCCCCCTCAGCCCCAGCATTTT.

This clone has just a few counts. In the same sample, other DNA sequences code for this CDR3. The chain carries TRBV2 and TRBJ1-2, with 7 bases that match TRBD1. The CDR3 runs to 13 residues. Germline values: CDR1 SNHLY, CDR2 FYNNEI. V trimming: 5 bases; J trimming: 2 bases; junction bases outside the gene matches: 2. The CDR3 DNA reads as TGTGCCAGCAGTCCGGACAGGAACTATGGCTACACCTTC. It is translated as CASSPDRNYGYTF.

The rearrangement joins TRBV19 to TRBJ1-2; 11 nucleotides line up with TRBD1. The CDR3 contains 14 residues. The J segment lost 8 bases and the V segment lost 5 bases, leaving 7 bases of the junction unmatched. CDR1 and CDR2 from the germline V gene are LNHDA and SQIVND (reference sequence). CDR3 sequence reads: CASSVDRGLGGYTF. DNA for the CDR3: TGTGCCAGTAGTGTGGACAGGGGGCTGGGGGGCTACACCTTC. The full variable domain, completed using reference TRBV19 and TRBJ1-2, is DGGITQSPKYLFRKEGQNVTLSCEQNLNHDAMYWYRQDPGQGLRLIYYSQIVNDFQKGDIAEGYSVSREKKESFPLTVTSAQKNPTAFYLCASSVDRGLGGYTFGSGTRLTVV.

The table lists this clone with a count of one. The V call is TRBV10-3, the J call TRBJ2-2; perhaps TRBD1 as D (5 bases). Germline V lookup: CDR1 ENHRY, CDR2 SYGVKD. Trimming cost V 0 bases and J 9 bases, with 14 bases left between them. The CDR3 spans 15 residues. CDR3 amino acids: CAISESGGAARELFF. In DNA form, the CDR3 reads TGTGCCATCAGTGAGTCTGGTGGGGCGGCGAGGGAGCTGTTTTTT.

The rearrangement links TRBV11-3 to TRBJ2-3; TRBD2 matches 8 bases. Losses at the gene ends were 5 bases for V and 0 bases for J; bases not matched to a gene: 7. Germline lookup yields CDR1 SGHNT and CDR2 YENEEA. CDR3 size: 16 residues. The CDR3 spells CASSPQRGPSTDTQYF. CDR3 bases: TGTGCCAGCAGCCCCCAGCGGGGGCCAAGCACAGATACGCAGTATTTT.

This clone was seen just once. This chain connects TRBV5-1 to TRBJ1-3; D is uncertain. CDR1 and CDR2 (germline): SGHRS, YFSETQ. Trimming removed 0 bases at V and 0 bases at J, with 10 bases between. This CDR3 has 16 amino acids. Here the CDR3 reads CASSLAVQTSGNTIYF. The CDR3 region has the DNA TGCGCCAGCAGCTTGGCGGTACAGACCTCTGGAAACACCATATATTTT.

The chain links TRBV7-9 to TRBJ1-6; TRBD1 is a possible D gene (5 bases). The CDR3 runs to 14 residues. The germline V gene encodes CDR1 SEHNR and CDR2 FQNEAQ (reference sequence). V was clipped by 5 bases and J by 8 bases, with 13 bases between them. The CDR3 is CASSAGGEYSPLHF. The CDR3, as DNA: TGTGCCAGCAGCGCCGGGGGTGAATATTCACCCCTCCACTTT.

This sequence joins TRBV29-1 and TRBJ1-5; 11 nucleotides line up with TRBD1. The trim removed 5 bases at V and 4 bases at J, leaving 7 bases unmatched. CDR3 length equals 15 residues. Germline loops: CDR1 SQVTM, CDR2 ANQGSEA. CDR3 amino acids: CSVILDRGRNQPQHF. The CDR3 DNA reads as TGCAGCGTTATATTGGACAGGGGGCGAAATCAGCCCCAGCATTTT.

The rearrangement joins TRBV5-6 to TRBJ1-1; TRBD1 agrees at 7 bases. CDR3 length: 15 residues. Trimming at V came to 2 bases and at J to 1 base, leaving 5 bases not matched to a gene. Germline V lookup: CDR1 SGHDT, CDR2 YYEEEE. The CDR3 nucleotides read TGTGCCAGCAGCTTAGGGACAGAAGGGAACACTGAAGCTTTCTTT. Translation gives CASSLGTEGNTEAFF.

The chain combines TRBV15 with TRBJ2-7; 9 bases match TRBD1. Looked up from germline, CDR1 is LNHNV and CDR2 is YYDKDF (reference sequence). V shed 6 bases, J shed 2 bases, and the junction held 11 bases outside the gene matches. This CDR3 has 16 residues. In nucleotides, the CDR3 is TGTGCCACCAGGAAGTCAGGACAGGGGACTACCTACGAGCAGTACTTC. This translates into CATRKSGQGTTYEQYF.

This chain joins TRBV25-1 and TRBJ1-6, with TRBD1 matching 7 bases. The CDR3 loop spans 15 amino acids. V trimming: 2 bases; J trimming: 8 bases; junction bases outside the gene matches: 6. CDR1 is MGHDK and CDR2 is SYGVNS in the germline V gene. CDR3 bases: TGTGCCAGCAGTGAAACAGGGGTTCTCGATTCACCCCTCCACTTT. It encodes CASSETGVLDSPLHF.

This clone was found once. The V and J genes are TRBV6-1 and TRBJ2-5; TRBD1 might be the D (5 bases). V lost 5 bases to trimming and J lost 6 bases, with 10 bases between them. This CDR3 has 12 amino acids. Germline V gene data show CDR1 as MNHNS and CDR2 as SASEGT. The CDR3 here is CASSWGMQTQYF. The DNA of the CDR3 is TGTGCCAGCAGTTGGGGCATGCAGACCCAGTACTTC.

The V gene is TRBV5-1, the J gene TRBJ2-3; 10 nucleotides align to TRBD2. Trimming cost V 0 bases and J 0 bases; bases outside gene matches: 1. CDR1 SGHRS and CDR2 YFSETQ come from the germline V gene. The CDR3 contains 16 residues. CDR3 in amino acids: CASSLGTSGSTDTQYF. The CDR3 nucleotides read TGCGCCAGCAGCTTGGGGACTAGCGGCAGCACAGATACGCAGTATTTT.

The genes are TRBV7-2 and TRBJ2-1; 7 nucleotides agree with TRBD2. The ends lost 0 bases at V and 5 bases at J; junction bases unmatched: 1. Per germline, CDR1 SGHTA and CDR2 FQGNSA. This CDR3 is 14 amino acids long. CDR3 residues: CASSLAAGDNEQFF. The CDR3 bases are TGTGCCAGCAGCTTAGCGGCGGGAGACAATGAGCAGTTCTTC.

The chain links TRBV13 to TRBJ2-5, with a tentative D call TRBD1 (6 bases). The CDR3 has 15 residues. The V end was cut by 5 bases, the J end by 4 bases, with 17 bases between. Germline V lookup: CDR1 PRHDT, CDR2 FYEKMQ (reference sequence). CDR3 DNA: TGTGCCAGCAGCCCGACCGGGACATCGGGAGAGACCCAGTACTTC. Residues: CASSPTGTSGETQYF.